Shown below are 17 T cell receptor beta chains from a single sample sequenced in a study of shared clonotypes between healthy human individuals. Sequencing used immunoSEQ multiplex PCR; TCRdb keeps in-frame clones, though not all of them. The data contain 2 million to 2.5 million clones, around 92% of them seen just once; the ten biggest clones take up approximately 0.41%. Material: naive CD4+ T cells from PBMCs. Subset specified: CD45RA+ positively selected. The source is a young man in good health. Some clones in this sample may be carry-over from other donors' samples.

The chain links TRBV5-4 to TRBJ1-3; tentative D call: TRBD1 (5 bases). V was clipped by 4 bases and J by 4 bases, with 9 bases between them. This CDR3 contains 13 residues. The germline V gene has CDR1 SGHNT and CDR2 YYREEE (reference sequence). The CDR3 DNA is TGTGCCAGCAGCGCCAGGGCCGGAAACACCATATATTTT. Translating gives CASSARAGNTIYF. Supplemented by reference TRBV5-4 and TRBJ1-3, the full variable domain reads ETGVTQSPTHLIKTRGQQVTLRCSSQSGHNTVSWYQQALGQGPQFIFQYYREEENGRGNFPPRFSGLQFPNYSSELNVNALELDDSALYLCASSARAGNTIYFGEGSWLTVV.

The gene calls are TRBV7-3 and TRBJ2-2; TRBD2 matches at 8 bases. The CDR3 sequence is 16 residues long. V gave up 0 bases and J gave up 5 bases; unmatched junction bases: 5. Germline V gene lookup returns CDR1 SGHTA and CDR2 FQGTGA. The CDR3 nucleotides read TGTGCCAGCAGCTTAACCGGGACTAGAGAGACCGGGGAGCTGTTTTTT. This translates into CASSLTGTRETGELFF.

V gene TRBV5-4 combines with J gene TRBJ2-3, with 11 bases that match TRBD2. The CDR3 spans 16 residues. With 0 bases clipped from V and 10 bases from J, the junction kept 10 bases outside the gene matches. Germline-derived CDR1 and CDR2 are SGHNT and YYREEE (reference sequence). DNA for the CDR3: TGTGCCAGCAGCTTGGCCGAACTAGCGGGAGATAACCCGCAGTATTTT. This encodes CASSLAELAGDNPQYF.

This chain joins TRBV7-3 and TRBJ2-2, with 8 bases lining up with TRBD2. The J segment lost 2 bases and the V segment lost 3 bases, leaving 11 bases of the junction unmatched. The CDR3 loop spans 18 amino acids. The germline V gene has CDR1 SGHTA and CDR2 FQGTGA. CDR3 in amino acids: CASSFPSGAGGNTGELFF. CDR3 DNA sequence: TGTGCCAGCAGCTTCCCCTCCGGTGCGGGAGGAAACACCGGGGAGCTGTTTTTT.

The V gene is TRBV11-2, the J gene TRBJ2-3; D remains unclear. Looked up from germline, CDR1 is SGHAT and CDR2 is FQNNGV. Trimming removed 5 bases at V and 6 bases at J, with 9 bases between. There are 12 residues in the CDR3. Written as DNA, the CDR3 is TGTGCCAGCAGCGAGGTCGGGGATACGCAGTATTTT. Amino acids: CASSEVGDTQYF.

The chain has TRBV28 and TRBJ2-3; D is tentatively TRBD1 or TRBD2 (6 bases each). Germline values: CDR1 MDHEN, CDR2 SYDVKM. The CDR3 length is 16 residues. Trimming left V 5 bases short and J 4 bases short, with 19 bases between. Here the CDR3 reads CASSRDSTGPADTQYF. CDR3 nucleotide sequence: TGTGCCAGCAGTCGGGACTCGACAGGCCCCGCAGATACGCAGTATTTT. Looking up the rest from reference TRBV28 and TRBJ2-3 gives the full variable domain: DVKVTQSSRYLVKRTGEKVFLECVQDMDHENMFWYRQDPGLGLRLIYFSYDVKMKEKGDIPEGYSVSREKKERFSLILESASTNQTSMYLCASSRDSTGPADTQYFGPGTRLTVL.

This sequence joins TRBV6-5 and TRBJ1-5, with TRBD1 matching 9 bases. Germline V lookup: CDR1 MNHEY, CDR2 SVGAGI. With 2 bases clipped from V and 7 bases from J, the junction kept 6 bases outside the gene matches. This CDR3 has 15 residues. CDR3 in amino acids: CASSYDWTGAQPQHF. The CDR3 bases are TGTGCCAGCAGTTACGATTGGACAGGGGCCCAGCCCCAGCATTTT.

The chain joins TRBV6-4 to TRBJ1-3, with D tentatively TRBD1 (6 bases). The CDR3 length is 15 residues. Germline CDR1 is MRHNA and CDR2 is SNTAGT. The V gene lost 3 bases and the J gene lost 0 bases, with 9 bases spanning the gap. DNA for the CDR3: TGTGCCAGCAGTGAACAGGGTACCTCTGGAAACACCATATATTTT. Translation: CASSEQGTSGNTIYF.

DNA of the CDR3: TGTGCCAGCAGCCCCCGAGGACAGGGCTCGGGGTACGAGCAGTACTTC. This translates into CASSPRGQGSGYEQYF. The chain carries TRBV9 and TRBJ2-7; 8 bases are shared with TRBD1. In germline, CDR1 is SGDLS, CDR2 YYNGEE. The CDR3 spans 16 residues. V trimming: 4 bases; J trimming: 4 bases; junction bases outside the gene matches: 13. The full variable domain, in which reference TRBV9 and TRBJ2-7 provide the parts outside the CDR3, is DSGVTQTPKHLITATGQRVTLRCSPRSGDLSVYWYQQSLDQGLQFLIQYYNGEERAKGNILERFSAQQFPDLHSELNLSSLELGDSALYFCASSPRGQGSGYEQYFGPGTRLTVT.

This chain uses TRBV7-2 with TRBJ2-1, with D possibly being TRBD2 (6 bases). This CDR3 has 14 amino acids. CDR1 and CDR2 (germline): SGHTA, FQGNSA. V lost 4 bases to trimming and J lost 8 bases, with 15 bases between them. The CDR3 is CASSWRLVEDEQFF. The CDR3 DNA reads TGTGCCAGCAGCTGGAGACTAGTGGAGGATGAGCAGTTCTTC.

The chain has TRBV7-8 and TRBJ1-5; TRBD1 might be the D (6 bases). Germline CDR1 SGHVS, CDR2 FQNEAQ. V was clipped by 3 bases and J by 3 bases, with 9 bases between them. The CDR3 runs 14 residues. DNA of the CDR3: TGTGCCAGCAGCTTGGGGGGGCTCAATCAGCCCCAGCATTTT. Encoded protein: CASSLGGLNQPQHF.

CDR3 loop: CATSRGVGQGLREQYF. The CDR3, as DNA: TGTGCCACCAGCAGGGGGGTCGGACAGGGGCTCCGAGAGCAGTACTTC. The chain has TRBV15 and TRBJ2-7; 9 bases map to TRBD1. This CDR3 is built from 16 residues. Germline V gene lookup returns CDR1 LNHNV and CDR2 YYDKDF (reference sequence). V gave up 3 bases and J gave up 7 bases; unmatched junction bases: 13.

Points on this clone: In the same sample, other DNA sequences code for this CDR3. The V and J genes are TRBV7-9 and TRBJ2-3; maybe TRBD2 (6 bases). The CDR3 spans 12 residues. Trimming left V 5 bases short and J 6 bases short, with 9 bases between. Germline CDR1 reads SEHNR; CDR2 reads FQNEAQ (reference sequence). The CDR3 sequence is CASSLREDTQYF. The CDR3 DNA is TGTGCCAGCAGCCTCCGGGAGGATACGCAGTATTTT.

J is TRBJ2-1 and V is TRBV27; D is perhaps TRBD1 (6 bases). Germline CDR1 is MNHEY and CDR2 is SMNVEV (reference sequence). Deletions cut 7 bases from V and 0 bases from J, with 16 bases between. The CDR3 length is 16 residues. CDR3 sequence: CASTVRTASSYNEQFF. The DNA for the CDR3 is TGTGCCAGCACCGTTCGGACAGCGAGCTCCTACAATGAGCAGTTCTTC.

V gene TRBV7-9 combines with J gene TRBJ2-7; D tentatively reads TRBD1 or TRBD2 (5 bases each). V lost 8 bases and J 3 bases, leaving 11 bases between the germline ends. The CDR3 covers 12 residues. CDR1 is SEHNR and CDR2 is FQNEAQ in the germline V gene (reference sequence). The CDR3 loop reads CASPGPYYEQYF. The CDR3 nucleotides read TGTGCCAGCCCGGGACCCTACTACGAGCAGTACTTC. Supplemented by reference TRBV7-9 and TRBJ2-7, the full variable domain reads DTGVSQNPRHKITKRGQNVTFRCDPISEHNRLYWYRQTLGQGPEFLTYFQNEAQLEKSRLLSDRFSAERPKGSFSTLEIQRTEQGDSAMYLCASPGPYYEQYFGPGTRLTVT.

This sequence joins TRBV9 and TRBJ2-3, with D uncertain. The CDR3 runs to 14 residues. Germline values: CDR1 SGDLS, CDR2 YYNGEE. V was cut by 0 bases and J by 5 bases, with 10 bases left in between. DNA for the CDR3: TGTGCCAGCAGCGTAGCCGCCTTGGGAGATACGCAGTATTTT. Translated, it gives CASSVAALGDTQYF. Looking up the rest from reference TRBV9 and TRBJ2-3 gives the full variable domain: DSGVTQTPKHLITATGQRVTLRCSPRSGDLSVYWYQQSLDQGLQFLIQYYNGEERAKGNILERFSAQQFPDLHSELNLSSLELGDSALYFCASSVAALGDTQYFGPGTRLTVL.

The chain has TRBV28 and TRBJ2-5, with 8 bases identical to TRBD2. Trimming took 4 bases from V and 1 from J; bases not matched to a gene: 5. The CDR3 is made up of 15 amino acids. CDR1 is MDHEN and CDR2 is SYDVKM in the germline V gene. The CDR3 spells CASSSREGVQETQYF. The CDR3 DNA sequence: TGTGCCAGCAGTTCCCGGGAGGGGGTCCAAGAGACCCAGTACTTC.